A selection of T cell receptor beta chains follows, all from one sample in a study of prognosis after radiotherapy for stage I lung cancer. MiXCR, applied by TCRdb to the multiplex PCR reads, yields one record per CDR3 protein. The repertoire holds about 22,000 distinct CDR3 sequences, with around 42% as singletons. The sequences come from PBMCs, collected before or after stereotactic body radiation therapy (not recorded which). Receptors originate from a donor over 45 with non-small cell lung cancer. Both conserved end residues are trimmed from each CDR3.

V,J,CDR3
TRBV9,TRBJ2-7,ASSGPTYEQY
TRBV7-2,TRBJ2-1,ASSVLAGNEQF
TRBV20-1,TRBJ1-1,SAKRDRAGTEAF
TRBV27,TRBJ2-1,ASSTRLADNEQF
TRBV2,TRBJ2-7,ASSGAEGGEQY
TRBV15,TRBJ1-5,ATSRDADPQH
TRBV5-1,TRBJ2-7,ASSFWGLAGGYEHY
TRBV11-2,TRBJ1-2,ASSFSFGANYGYT
TRBV28,TRBJ1-2,ASSGGGGRGYT
TRBV6-1,TRBJ1-2,ASRPGTDYGYT
TRBV18,TRBJ2-7,ASSPSLAGREQY
TRBV20-1,TRBJ2-7,SAKERSANEQY
TRBV6-5,TRBJ2-5,ASSSSWTQY
TRBV5-6,TRBJ2-2,ASSLAYAGGVTGELF
TRBV28,TRBJ1-1,ASGPRTTEAF
TRBV24-1,TRBJ1-2,ATSDSSTSWGYT
TRBV28,TRBJ1-1,ASSLWGPLGQVLTEAF
TRBV24-1,TRBJ2-2,ATSPGIVTGELF
TRBV27,TRBJ2-7,ASSLRYSYEQY
TRBV5-4,TRBJ2-3,ASSTRLAAVTDTQY
TRBV20-1,TRBJ1-5,SALEGSGNQPQH
TRBV2,TRBJ2-1,ASTAGAHISEVNEQF
TRBV5-4,TRBJ1-2,ASSSQGIDGYT
TRBV20-1,TRBJ2-7,SAPGQGTNEQY
TRBV20-1,TRBJ1-4,SARLGDTLEKLF
TRBV7-9,TRBJ1-2,TSSLYRDGYT
TRBV12-3/TRBV12-4,TRBJ1-5,ASRKTGNNQPQH
TRBV6-5,TRBJ2-7,ASSYSGSGGQYEQY
TRBV4-1,TRBJ2-5,AISQEGQGLLETQY
TRBV7-9,TRBJ1-3,ASSLALRNTIY
TRBV5-1,TRBJ1-2,ASSSLRQGAGYT
TRBV7-9,TRBJ1-4,ASSLDTANEKLF
TRBV12-3/TRBV12-4,TRBJ2-1,ASRLTWTSAYNEQF
TRBV5-1,TRBJ2-5,ASSGPRGRGETQY
TRBV20-1,TRBJ2-7,SASAEDRYEQY
TRBV20-1,TRBJ2-3,SALPLSTDTQY
TRBV9,TRBJ2-7,ASSFFPTVPTHEQY